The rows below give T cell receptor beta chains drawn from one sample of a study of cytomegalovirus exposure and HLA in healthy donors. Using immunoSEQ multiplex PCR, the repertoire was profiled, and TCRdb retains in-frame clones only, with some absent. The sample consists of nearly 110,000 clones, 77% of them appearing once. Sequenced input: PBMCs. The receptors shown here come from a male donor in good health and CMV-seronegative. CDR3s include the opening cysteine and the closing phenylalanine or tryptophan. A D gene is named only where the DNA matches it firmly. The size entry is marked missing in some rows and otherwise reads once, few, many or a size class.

CDR3 protein: CASSQGGGTAYYEQYF
CDR3 DNA: TGCGCCAGCAGCCAAGGGGGCGGGACAGCTTACTACGAGCAGTACTTC
J gene: TRBJ2-7
V gene: TRBV4-1
D gene: NA
clone size: few

CDR3 protein: CASSLTSGRSHEQYF
CDR3 DNA: TGTGCCAGCAGTTTAACTAGCGGGAGGTCCCACGAGCAGTACTTC
J gene: TRBJ2-7
V gene: TRBV6-5
D gene: TRBD2
clone size: NA

CDR3 protein: CASSLRDPRAKNIQYF
CDR3 DNA: TGTGCCAGCAGTCTACGGGATCCTCGGGCCAAAAACATTCAGTACTTC
J gene: TRBJ2-4
V gene: TRBV28
D gene: NA
clone size: NA

CDR3 protein: CASSFAGRNNEQFF
CDR3 DNA: TGCGCCAGCAGCTTCGCAGGCCGCAACAATGAGCAGTTCTTC
J gene: TRBJ2-1
V gene: TRBV5-1
D gene: NA
clone size: NA

CDR3 protein: CATRAGSGEKLFF
CDR3 DNA: TGCGCCACCCGGGCGGGGTCGGGTGAAAAACTGTTTTTT
J gene: TRBJ1-4
V gene: TRBV5-1
D gene: NA
clone size: NA

CDR3 protein: CASTTTGELFF
CDR3 DNA: TGTGCCAGCACTACCACCGGGGAGCTGTTTTTT
J gene: TRBJ2-2
V gene: TRBV27
D gene: NA
clone size: NA

CDR3 protein: CASSLAGRGSGNTIYF
CDR3 DNA: TGTGCCAGCAGCTTAGCTGGTCGGGGGTCCGGAAACACCATATATTTT
J gene: TRBJ1-3
V gene: TRBV13
D gene: NA
clone size: NA

CDR3 protein: CASSLELAGVNEQFF
CDR3 DNA: TGCGCCAGCAGCTTGGAACTAGCGGGAGTCAATGAGCAGTTCTTC
J gene: TRBJ2-1
V gene: TRBV5-1
D gene: TRBD2
clone size: NA

CDR3 protein: CASSAPGETVYGYTF
CDR3 DNA: TGTGCCAGCAGCGCTCCAGGGGAGACGGTCTATGGCTACACCTTC
J gene: TRBJ1-2
V gene: TRBV9
D gene: NA
clone size: NA

CDR3 protein: CSVPTYTTQETQYF
CDR3 DNA: TGCAGCGTCCCTACATATACTACCCAAGAGACCCAGTACTTC
J gene: TRBJ2-5
V gene: TRBV29-1
D gene: NA
clone size: NA

CDR3 protein: CASSPLPGTGEETQYF
CDR3 DNA: TGCGCCAGCAGCCCACTCCCCGGGACAGGGGAAGAGACCCAGTACTTC
J gene: TRBJ2-5
V gene: TRBV5-1
D gene: TRBD1
clone size: NA

CDR3 protein: CASSVTGAGNEQFF
CDR3 DNA: TGTGCCAGCAGCGTGACGGGAGCAGGCAATGAGCAGTTCTTC
J gene: TRBJ2-1
V gene: TRBV9
D gene: NA
clone size: NA

CDR3 protein: CASSLLTGELFF
CDR3 DNA: TGTGCCAGCAGCCTGCTAACCGGGGAGCTGTTTTTT
J gene: TRBJ2-2
V gene: TRBV7-2
D gene: NA
clone size: NA